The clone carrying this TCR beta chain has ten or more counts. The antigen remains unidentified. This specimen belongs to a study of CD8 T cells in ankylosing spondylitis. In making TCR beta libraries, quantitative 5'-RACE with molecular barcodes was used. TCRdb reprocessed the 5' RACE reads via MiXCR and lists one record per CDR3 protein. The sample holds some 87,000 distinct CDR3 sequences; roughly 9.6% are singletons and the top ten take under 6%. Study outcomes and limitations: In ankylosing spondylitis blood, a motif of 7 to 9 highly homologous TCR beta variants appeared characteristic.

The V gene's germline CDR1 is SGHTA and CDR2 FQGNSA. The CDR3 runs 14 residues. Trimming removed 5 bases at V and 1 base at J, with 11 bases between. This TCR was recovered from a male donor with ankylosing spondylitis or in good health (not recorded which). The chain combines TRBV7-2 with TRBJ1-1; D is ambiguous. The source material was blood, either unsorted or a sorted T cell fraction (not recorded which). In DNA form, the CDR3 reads TGTGCCAGCAGCGTTCCACTGGGGAACACTGAAGCTTTCTTT. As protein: CASSVPLGNTEAFF.